Listed here are 9 T cell receptor beta chains from one sample, sequenced in a study of CXCR3-negative and CXCR3-positive naive CD8 T cells. Study-wide results and caveats: Comparison of naive cells showed more hydrophobic TRB CDR3s in CXCR3-positive than in CXCR3-negative naive cells.

cDNA libraries for TRB were generated by 5' RACE incorporating UMI labels. One entry per CDR3 protein, without DNA, is what TCRdb gives after re-calling the 5' RACE reads. Its table lists roughly 55,000 distinct CDR3 sequences. Their antigen targets remain unknown. Sequencing was done on a sample of naive CXCR3+ CD8+ T cells from blood. The subset is: CD45RO-CCR7+CD27+CD95- naive CD8+ T cells expressing CXCR3 (TNR3+). The receptors were gathered from a human donor in good health. Some clones in this sample may be carry-over from other donors' samples.

CDR3 in amino acids: CSVGPLGEQYF. The genes are TRBV29-1 and TRBJ2-7; the TCRdb call, TRBD2, lacks DNA for checking. CDR1 and CDR2 from the germline V gene are SQVTM and ANQGSEA. The CDR3 is 11 residues long.

J is TRBJ1-3 and V is TRBV25-1. Germline loops: CDR1 MGHDK, CDR2 SYGVNS. There are 14 residues in the CDR3. CDR3 loop: CASSTAISGNTIYF.

V is TRBV7-2 and J is TRBJ2-7; the TCRdb call, TRBD2, lacks DNA for checking. CDR1 is SGHTA and CDR2 is FQGNSA in the germline V gene. This CDR3 region has 15 residues. CDR3 loop: CASSRVGSEGYEQYF.

This chain uses TRBV5-1 with TRBJ2-6; TCRdb's D call, TRBD1, is unchecked because there is no DNA. Per the germline V gene, CDR1 is SGHRS and CDR2 is YFSETQ. This CDR3 region has 18 residues. Here the CDR3 reads CASSSPTGEGSGANVLTF.

The CDR3 loop reads CASSGLGTGETQYF. The chain has TRBV7-6 and TRBJ2-5; the D call from TCRdb, TRBD1, cannot be confirmed without DNA. The germline CDR1 and CDR2 sequences are SGHVS and FNYEAQ. The CDR3 totals 14 residues.

The J gene is TRBJ2-1, the V gene TRBV7-9; there is no DNA to check the TCRdb D call of TRBD2. This CDR3 is 13 amino acids long. Germline CDR1 is SEHNR and CDR2 is FQNEAQ (reference sequence). CDR3 sequence: CASRTGTSAEQFF.

The V gene is TRBV12-3 or TRBV12-4, the J gene TRBJ2-5; lacking DNA, the TRBD1 call made by TCRdb goes unchecked. CDR3 size: 15 residues. This chain's CDR3 is CASSLKTASQETQYF.

The chain couples TRBV29-1 to TRBJ2-7. The germline V gene encodes CDR1 SQVTM and CDR2 ANQGSEA. The CDR3 contains 13 residues. The CDR3 spells CSVMTRSSYEQYF.

J is TRBJ2-4 and V is TRBV7-9; TCRdb indicates TRBD1, and absent DNA this call remains unverified. The CDR3 spans 17 residues. Germline V gene sequence: CDR1 SEHNR, CDR2 FQNEAQ (reference sequence). The CDR3 spells CASSPRTGGLAKNIQYF.